Below are 28 T cell receptor beta chains sequenced from a single sample in a study of OX40 agonist ivuxolimab in advanced cancers. Assay: immunoSEQ multiplex PCR; the TCRdb copy retains only in-frame clones and omits some. The sample holds fewer than 70,000 clones, about 85% seen once. Specimen: CD4+ or CD8+ T cells sorted from blood, collected in a trial of the OX40 agonist ivuxolimab. Receptors were obtained from an adult with an advanced solid tumor such as melanoma, head and neck, liver or kidney cancer.

The chain carries TRBV6-1 and TRBJ1-5; D is undetermined. The CDR3 sequence is 16 residues long. Germline lookup yields CDR1 MNHNS and CDR2 SASEGT. V lost 2 bases and J 1 base, leaving 12 bases between the germline ends. The CDR3 is CASSELPRASNQPQHF. CDR3 sequence (DNA): TGTGCCAGCAGTGAACTACCACGTGCCAGCAATCAGCCCCAGCATTTT.

CDR3 coding DNA: TGCGCCAGCAGCCACGAACCGACACGAAGACTGAACACTGAAGCTTTCTTT. Encoded protein: CASSHEPTRRLNTEAFF. V is TRBV4-1 and J is TRBJ1-1; D is ambiguous. Per the germline V gene, CDR1 is MGHRA and CDR2 is YSYEKL. The CDR3 runs to 17 residues. The V gene lost 3 bases and the J gene lost 0 bases, with 17 bases spanning the gap.

This clone was recorded only once. This chain joins TRBV28 and TRBJ2-1; 9 bases line up with TRBD2. There are 15 residues in the CDR3. The V and J ends lost 5 bases and 2 bases, in that order; junction bases with no gene match: 4. Germline V lookup: CDR1 MDHEN, CDR2 SYDVKM. This CDR3 reads CASSLSSGAYNEQFF. CDR3 sequence (DNA): TGTGCCAGCAGTCTCTCTAGCGGGGCCTACAATGAGCAGTTCTTC.

The chain carries TRBV23-1 and TRBJ1-6; D remains unclear. TRBV23-1 is known as an ORF, though its function is uncertain. This CDR3 has 14 residues. The V gene lost 0 bases and the J gene lost 10 bases, with 10 bases spanning the gap. DNA for the CDR3: TGCGCCAGCAGTCAATCAAAGGGTTCATCACCCCTCCACTTT. Protein: CASSQSKGSSPLHF.

The genes are TRBV6-6 and TRBJ2-2; 7 nucleotides match TRBD1. CDR1 is MNHNY, CDR2 SVGAGI, per germline (reference sequence). The junction had 8 bases not matched to a gene; V was cut back by 6 bases and J by 1 base. The CDR3 has 16 amino acids. The CDR3 coding sequence is TGTGCCAGCAGGCGATCGACAGGGATGAACACCGGGGAGCTGTTTTTT. This encodes CASRRSTGMNTGELFF.

The chain recombines TRBV6-5 with TRBJ1-2, with D perhaps TRBD1 (6 bases). Trimming took 0 bases from V and 3 from J, leaving 11 bases between them. The CDR3 is 15 residues long. The V gene's germline CDR1 is MNHEY and CDR2 SVGAGI. DNA for the CDR3: TGTGCCAGCAGTTACTCGAGGGGGAAGGACTATGGCTACACCTTC. Protein sequence: CASSYSRGKDYGYTF.

The chain uses TRBV7-3 and TRBJ2-1, with D unresolved. The CDR3 runs 14 residues. CDR1 SGHTA and CDR2 FQGTGA come from the germline V gene. V was shortened by 2 bases and J by 0 bases, with 5 bases between the two germline ends. The CDR3 DNA sequence: TGTGCCAGCAGCTTAGGGGTCTCCTACAATGAGCAGTTCTTC. This gives the protein CASSLGVSYNEQFF.

The chain recombines TRBV28 with TRBJ2-5, with 7 positions matching TRBD1. Trimming at V came to 4 bases and at J to 5 bases, leaving 7 bases not matched to a gene. In germline, CDR1 is MDHEN, CDR2 SYDVKM. The CDR3 is 14 residues long. In DNA form, the CDR3 reads TGTGCCAGCAGTTCCCGCCAGGGGGAGGAGACCCAGTACTTC. This sequence encodes CASSSRQGEETQYF.

This clone was seen just once. The CDR3 DNA reads as TGTGCCAGTAGTATAGGGACAGGGGCCCTGAGCAATCAGCCCCAGCATTTT. It translates to CASSIGTGALSNQPQHF. The rearrangement links TRBV19 to TRBJ1-5, with TRBD1 matching over 9 bases. The CDR3 runs 17 residues. J gave up 1 base and V 1 base, and 5 bases lay outside the gene matches. The V gene's germline CDR1 is LNHDA and CDR2 SQIVND (reference sequence).

The rearrangement joins TRBV28 to TRBJ1-2; D remains ambiguous. Germline CDR1 MDHEN, CDR2 SYDVKM. V shed 6 bases and J shed 6 bases, with 11 bases lying between them. The CDR3 runs to 12 residues. The CDR3 bases are TGTGCCAGCAGATCAGGAGGTGATGGCTACACCTTC. This codes for CASRSGGDGYTF.

The V call is TRBV2, the J call TRBJ1-5; possibly TRBD1 for D (5 bases). V was pared by 7 bases and J by 4 bases, with 11 bases between. This CDR3 has 13 residues. Per germline, CDR1 SNHLY and CDR2 FYNNEI. The CDR3 loop is CASNGRENQPQHF. CDR3 in DNA: TGTGCCAGCAATGGCAGGGAAAATCAGCCCCAGCATTTT.

The J gene is TRBJ1-4, the V gene TRBV28; D is uncertain. V lost 5 bases to trimming and J lost 2 bases, with 15 bases between them. CDR1 and CDR2 from the germline V gene are MDHEN and SYDVKM. The length of the CDR3 is 16 residues. CDR3 bases: TGTGCCAGCAGTACGCGTTCGGTTCACACTAATGAAAAACTGTTTTTT. Translation: CASSTRSVHTNEKLFF.

This chain connects TRBV7-2 to TRBJ1-2; TRBD1 might be the D (6 bases). V gave up 5 bases and J gave up 7 bases, with 8 bases separating them. This CDR3 comprises 11 residues. The germline V gene encodes CDR1 SGHTA and CDR2 FQGNSA. The CDR3 region is CASSPGAGYTF. CDR3 nucleotide sequence: TGTGCCAGCAGCCCAGGGGCTGGCTACACCTTC.

The chain recombines TRBV11-3 with TRBJ2-2; 8 bases are shared with TRBD2. Germline loops: CDR1 SGHNT, CDR2 YENEEA. There are 14 residues in the CDR3. V was pared by 4 bases and J by 15 bases, with 13 bases of the junction left unmatched. The CDR3 loop is CASSSALSGGPLFF. CDR3 nucleotides: TGTGCCAGCAGCTCAGCCCTAAGCGGGGGACCCTTGTTTTTT. The full variable domain, completed using reference TRBV11-3 and TRBJ2-2, is EAGVVQSPRYKIIEKKQPVAFWCNPISGHNTLYWYLQNLGQGPELLIRYENEEAVDDSQLPKDRFSAERLKGVDSTLKIQPAELGDSAVYLCASSSALSGGPLFFGEGSRLTVL.

This chain joins TRBV6-5 and TRBJ2-7; tentatively, D is TRBD2 (6 bases). Germline-derived CDR1 and CDR2 are MNHEY and SVGAGI. CDR3 length equals 15 residues. The V end was cut by 0 bases, the J end by 3 bases, with 12 bases between. The CDR3 region is CASSYSLEGIYEQYF. The CDR3, as DNA: TGTGCCAGCAGTTACTCGTTGGAGGGGATCTACGAGCAGTACTTC.

This sequence joins TRBV28 and TRBJ1-2; D not certain. Trimming removed 5 bases from V and 2 bases from J, with 12 bases in between. The CDR3 covers 14 residues. Germline values: CDR1 MDHEN, CDR2 SYDVKM. CDR3 coding DNA: TGTGCCAGCAGTCTTCGGACGGGGAACTATGGCTACACCTTC. As protein: CASSLRTGNYGYTF.

Concerning this clone itself: Other DNA sequences from this sample encode an identical CDR3 as well. This chain links TRBV7-9 with TRBJ1-5; no clear D gene. Trimming cost V 3 bases and J 4 bases, with 4 bases left between them. The CDR3 length is 12 residues. The germline gives CDR1 SEHNR, CDR2 FQNEAQ (reference sequence). The chain's CDR3 is CASSFSNQPQHF. The CDR3 bases are TGTGCCAGCAGCTTTTCTAATCAGCCCCAGCATTTT.

This clone came up a few times. The chain recombines TRBV19 with TRBJ1-2, with D uncertain. The CDR3 extends over 11 amino acids. CDR1 LNHDA and CDR2 SQIVND come from the germline V gene (reference sequence). With 7 bases removed from V and 4 bases from J, the gap between germline ends came to 7 bases. The CDR3 DNA reads as TGTGCCAGTATCTCTCGCTATGGCTACACCTTC. Its translation: CASISRYGYTF.

The count of this clone is one. The chain carries TRBV6-5 and TRBJ2-1; 10 bases map to TRBD1. The germline V gene encodes CDR1 MNHEY and CDR2 SVGAGI. After removal of 2 bases from V and 7 bases from J, the junction contained 2 bases not matched to a gene. This CDR3 contains 14 residues. The CDR3 nucleotides are TGTGCCAGCAGTTACCCGGGACAGGGGAATGAGCAGTTCTTC. The encoded protein is CASSYPGQGNEQFF.

This clone was detected a few times. Other DNA sequences in this sample translate to the same CDR3. The chain combines TRBV5-5 with TRBJ2-1, with D hard to call. The CDR3 covers 15 residues. Trimming took off 0 bases at V and 3 bases at J, with 10 bases between the two ends. Germline lookup yields CDR1 SGHKS and CDR2 YYEKEE (reference sequence). CDR3 DNA sequence: TGTGCCAGCAGCTTGGATGGGGATAGCTACAATGAGCAGTTCTTC. It yields the protein CASSLDGDSYNEQFF.

The CDR3 DNA is TGCGCCAGCAGTCAATGGGTAGGGGGCCCAACTAATGAAAAACTGTTTTTT. Translating it yields CASSQWVGGPTNEKLFF. V and J are TRBV23-1 and TRBJ1-4; 7 nucleotides agree with TRBD1. TRBV23-1 is known as an ORF, though its function is uncertain. CDR3 length: 17 residues. The ends lost 1 base at V and 0 bases at J; junction bases unmatched: 5.

The rearrangement links TRBV29-1 to TRBJ2-7, with D possibly being TRBD2 (6 bases). CDR3 size: 14 residues. V was pared by 6 bases and J by 2 bases, with 17 bases between. From germline, CDR1 is SQVTM and CDR2 ANQGSEA. CDR3 in amino acids: CSVGGPGEPYEQYF. CDR3 coding DNA: TGCAGCGTGGGAGGACCGGGAGAACCCTACGAGCAGTACTTC.

The chain uses TRBV29-1 and TRBJ1-1; a weak D match, TRBD1 (6 bases). CDR1 is SQVTM and CDR2 is ANQGSEA in the germline V gene. V was pared by 7 bases and J by 8 bases, with 17 bases between. The CDR3 totals 12 residues. The CDR3 here is CSAGTLGGEAFF. The CDR3 DNA reads TGCAGCGCTGGGACACTTGGGGGCGAAGCTTTCTTT.

The chain carries TRBV18 and TRBJ2-2; no firm D call. V gave up 2 bases and J gave up 4 bases, with 14 bases separating them. The CDR3 length is 16 residues. From germline, CDR1 is KGHSH and CDR2 LQKENI. The CDR3 spells CASSPIDPVSTGELFF. The CDR3 DNA is TGTGCCAGCTCACCAATAGACCCAGTTTCCACCGGGGAGCTGTTTTTT.

Concerning this clone itself: Being one base from a much bigger clone, this may be a read error. The chain is built from TRBV11-3 and TRBJ2-1, with D perhaps given as TRBD1 or TRBD2 (5 bases each). The germline V gene encodes CDR1 SGHNT and CDR2 YENEEA. The CDR3 is 15 residues long. The CDR3 sequence is CASSQTGTAYNEQLF. CDR3 sequence (DNA): TGTGCCAGCTCTCAAACGGGGACGGCTTACAATGAGCAGCTCTTC.

V usage is TRBV2 and J usage is TRBJ2-7; D may be TRBD1 or TRBD2 (5 bases each). Trimming left V 7 bases short and J 0 bases short, with 10 bases between. Germline CDR1 and CDR2: SNHLY and FYNNEI. The CDR3 runs to 13 residues. CDR3 sequence (DNA): TGTGCCAGCAACCCCGGGACCTCCTACGAGCAGTACTTC. Amino acid sequence: CASNPGTSYEQYF.

This clone was seen once. The chain links TRBV18 to TRBJ2-1, with D tentatively TRBD2 (5 bases). CDR3 length: 12 residues. V shed 4 bases and J shed 12 bases, with 13 bases lying between them. Germline V gives CDR1 KGHSH, CDR2 LQKENI. CDR3 nucleotide sequence: TGTGCCAGCTCACAGTCGGGATTCGGGCAGTTCTTC. Translation gives CASSQSGFGQFF. Using reference TRBV18 and TRBJ2-1 for the parts outside the CDR3, the full variable domain is NAGVMQNPRHLVRRRGQEARLRCSPMKGHSHVYWYRQLPEEGLKFMVYLQKENIIDESGMPKERFSAEFPKEGPSILRIQQVVRGDSAAYFCASSQSGFGQFFGPGTRLTVL.

The gene calls are TRBV19 and TRBJ2-1, with 9 bases that match TRBD2. J was trimmed by 7 bases and V by 0 bases; bases with no gene match: 7. The CDR3 has 16 residues. CDR1 LNHDA and CDR2 SQIVND come from the germline V gene (reference sequence). CDR3 coding DNA: TGTGCCAGTAGTATAGAGCTGGCGGGGGGGCAGAATGAGCAGTTCTTC. Translated: CASSIELAGGQNEQFF.